The rows below give T cell receptor beta chains drawn from one sample of a study of blood T cell repertoires in COVID-19. Method: immunoSEQ multiplex PCR; TCRdb's copy keeps in-frame clones and lacks some. The table has about 210,000 clones, about 81% seen once. The material sequenced was PBMCs or T cells enriched from blood (not recorded which). These receptors all stem from a man in his forties or fifties who had recovered from COVID-19. Each CDR3 is given with its conserved first and last residue. The order of the fields is D gene, clone size, V gene, J gene, CDR3 DNA, CDR3 protein. D genes are given only for firm matches. Size values are once, few and many counts, or a class for expanded clones, and some rows have none.

.,.,TRBV2,TRBJ1-1,TGTGCCAGCACCGCGACAGCGACGAGTGCAGCTTTCTTT,CASTATATSAAFF
.,.,TRBV30,TRBJ1-5,TGTGCCTGGAGTGGTCCGGGGGTCGGGGGACAGCCCCAGCATTTT,CAWSGPGVGGQPQHF
TRBD1,once,TRBV29-1,TRBJ1-2,TGCAGCGTAGAGGCCGGACAGGGGGCGCGAGGCTACACCTTC,CSVEAGQGARGYTF
.,.,TRBV19,TRBJ2-7,TGTGCCAGTAGTACCCAAGCGGGCTTATCCTACGAGCAGTACTTC,CASSTQAGLSYEQYF
TRBD1,.,TRBV7-2,TRBJ1-2,TGTGCCAGCAGTGTACAGGGGGCCCAATATGGCTACACCTTC,CASSVQGAQYGYTF
TRBD1,.,TRBV13,TRBJ1-2,TGTGCCAGCAGCTCCCGACAGGGGGCCAACCTTCTAGGCTACACCTTC,CASSSRQGANLLGYTF
TRBD1,.,TRBV18,TRBJ2-7,TGTGCCAGCTCACCACCCAATCCTGGAGACAGGGCTCGGGGCGAGCAGTACTTC,CASSPPNPGDRARGEQYF
TRBD2,once,TRBV28,TRBJ2-7,TGTGCCAGCAGTTTAGGCCTTCGCGCGGGAGGGCCCTACGAGCAGTACTTC,CASSLGLRAGGPYEQYF
TRBD1,once,TRBV5-4,TRBJ2-5,TGTGCCAGCAGCCCTGACGTAGGGGGCGCGGGTGGAGAGACCCAGTACTTC,CASSPDVGGAGGETQYF
.,.,TRBV3-1/TRBV3-2,TRBJ1-2,TGTGCCAGCAGCCGGGCCGACCTAAAGGTAGCTAACTATGGCTACACCTTC,CASSRADLKVANYGYTF
TRBD2,.,TRBV3-1/TRBV3-2,TRBJ2-5,TGTGCCAGCAGCCAAGATCATCCGCGGCTAGCGGGGGGTCAAGAGACCCAGTACTTC,CASSQDHPRLAGGQETQYF
TRBD2,.,TRBV7-9,TRBJ2-1,TGTGCCAGCAGCTTAGTAGAGGGACTAGCGGGAAAGAAGTTCTTC,CASSLVEGLAGKKFF
TRBD1,.,TRBV2,TRBJ1-2,TGTGCCAGCAGAGAGGACAGGACCAACTATGGCTACACCTTC,CASREDRTNYGYTF
.,.,TRBV9,TRBJ2-1,TGTGCCAGCAGCGGGGGGGTTCTTAGCTCCTACAATGAGCAGTTCTTC,CASSGGVLSSYNEQFF
.,.,TRBV24-1,TRBJ2-2,TGTGCCACCATAATCGGACGGGAAAACACCGGGGAGCTGTTTTTT,CATIIGRENTGELFF
TRBD2,.,TRBV5-4,TRBJ2-1,TGTGCCAGCAGCGAAGGGCGGGGGGGCAGCTTCAATGAGCAGTTCTTC,CASSEGRGGSFNEQFF
TRBD1,.,TRBV27,TRBJ1-5,TGTGCCAGCAGGAAGACAGGGGATGGCAATCAGCCCCAGCATTTT,CASRKTGDGNQPQHF
.,.,TRBV5-8,TRBJ1-5,TGTGCCAGCAGCTTGACAAATCAGCCCCAGCATTTT,CASSLTNQPQHF
.,.,TRBV2,TRBJ1-2,TGTGCCAGCAGTGAAGGGGGCAGCAACTATGGCTACACCTTC,CASSEGGSNYGYTF
.,.,TRBV7-9,TRBJ1-5,TGTGCCAGCAGCCTCACACAGACGCCTTTTGGCAATCAGCCCCAGCATTTT,CASSLTQTPFGNQPQHF
.,.,TRBV18,TRBJ1-5,TGTGCCAGCTCACCACCTCAGGGGCAGGGCAATCAGCCCCAGCATTTT,CASSPPQGQGNQPQHF
.,once,TRBV11-2,TRBJ1-6,TGTGCCAGCAGCCGACCGTCGCGGCGTTCACCCCTCCACTTT,CASSRPSRRSPLHF
.,.,TRBV6-6,TRBJ1-1,TGTGCCAGCAGTTACTTTACAGGGAAGACTGAAGCTTTCTTT,CASSYFTGKTEAFF
.,.,TRBV29-1,TRBJ2-2,TGCAGCGTTACCCGACAGCCCGCGAACACCGGGGAGCTGTTTTTT,CSVTRQPANTGELFF
TRBD1,.,TRBV10-3,TRBJ2-5,TGTGCCATCAGCCTGCGACAGGGGGCTGGGGAGACCCAGTACTTC,CAISLRQGAGETQYF
.,.,TRBV2,TRBJ1-5,TGTGCCAGCCACAGTTCAACTCCTCAGCCCCAGCATTTT,CASHSSTPQPQHF
TRBD1,.,TRBV27,TRBJ1-5,TGTGCCAGCAGTCCCTACGGGACAGGGGATAGCAATCAGCCCCAGCATTTT,CASSPYGTGDSNQPQHF
TRBD1,.,TRBV29-1,TRBJ1-2,TGCAGCGGACGACAGGGTGATGACTACACCTTC,CSGRQGDDYTF